This T cell receptor beta chain was recovered during a study of blood T cells in healthy people across ages. A second PCR of roughly 6 to 12 cycles used a sample-barcoded 5' primer and a J-beta primer mix. Each cDNA molecule was tagged by a template-switch adaptor that had 12 random nucleotides. TCRdb itself ran the 5' RACE reads through MiXCR, one entry per CDR3 protein. Of 1.5 million to 1.9 million distinct CDR3 sequences in the sample, about 45% are singletons; the top ten hold about 4%. The TCR originated in a woman aged 18-30 years in good health. The sequencing input was blood.

CDR3 loop: CASSRGLTTDTQYF. CDR3 DNA: TGTGCCAGCAGCCGGGGACTGACCACAGATACGCAGTATTTT. The chain carries TRBV7-8 and TRBJ2-3; D perhaps matches TRBD2 (6 bases). The CDR3 length is 14 residues. The germline V gene encodes CDR1 SGHVS and CDR2 FQNEAQ. V lost 5 bases, J lost 2 bases, and 11 bases lay in between.